Following are 27 T cell receptor beta chains from one sample sequenced in a study of PD-1 blockade in classical Hodgkin lymphoma. Assay: immunoSEQ multiplex PCR; the TCRdb copy retains only in-frame clones and omits some. The data show 99,000 or so clones, more than 70% seen once. The time point here: cycle 4 day 1 (C4D1), after five to seven weeks of nivolumab. Brentuximab vedotin exposure varied among the patients, all of whom had relapsed after autologous stem cell transplantation. The source was peripheral blood mononuclear cells (PBMCs), collected before the fourth cycle of nivolumab. The origin of the receptors is a human donor with classical Hodgkin lymphoma.

The chain employs TRBV13 and TRBJ2-1; 9 positions agree with TRBD2. V lost 6 bases, J lost 7 bases, and 7 bases stayed unmatched. Germline assignment: CDR1 PRHDT and CDR2 FYEKMQ (reference sequence). This CDR3 spans 14 amino acids. Here the CDR3 reads CASSSTSGRNEQFF. In DNA form, the CDR3 reads TGTGCCAGCAGTAGTACTAGCGGGCGGAATGAGCAGTTCTTC.

The rearrangement uses TRBV6-1 and TRBJ2-7; D is possibly TRBD1 or TRBD2 (5 bases each). The V and J ends lost 3 bases and 3 bases respectively, with 18 bases between them. There are 16 residues in the CDR3. Germline CDR1 reads MNHNS; CDR2 reads SASEGT. The CDR3 coding sequence is TGTGCCAGCAGTGACCCTGGGACCGGGCGTCTCTACGAGCAGTACTTC. Translated, it gives CASSDPGTGRLYEQYF.

The chain combines TRBV5-4 with TRBJ2-1; D might be TRBD2 (5 bases). The CDR3 length is 13 residues. V was cut by 0 bases and J by 10 bases, with 11 bases left in between. Germline V gives CDR1 SGHNT, CDR2 YYREEE (reference sequence). The CDR3 loop reads CASSLEWRNEQFF. The DNA of the CDR3 is TGTGCCAGCAGCTTGGAATGGAGGAACGAGCAGTTCTTC.

This chain links TRBV5-5 with TRBJ1-2; a possible D gene is TRBD1 (6 bases). The V gene lost 4 bases and the J gene lost 3 bases, with 16 bases spanning the gap. CDR1 and CDR2 (germline): SGHKS, YYEKEE (reference sequence). The CDR3 loop spans 15 amino acids. CDR3 nucleotide sequence: TGTGCCAGCAGCCTACAGGGTATCGGGGACTATGGCTACACCTTC. Protein product: CASSLQGIGDYGYTF.

The chain links TRBV6-6 to TRBJ2-7; 8 bases are a match to TRBD1. In germline, CDR1 is MNHNY, CDR2 SVGAGI (reference sequence). This CDR3 region has 13 residues. The junction had 4 bases not matched to a gene; V was cut back by 6 bases and J by 3 bases. The chain's CDR3 is CASRETGDYEQYF. The CDR3 DNA is TGTGCCAGCAGAGAGACAGGGGACTACGAGCAGTACTTC.

The chain is built from TRBV7-8 and TRBJ2-7, with 8 positions matching TRBD2. The CDR3 extends over 16 amino acids. Germline CDR1 reads SGHVS; CDR2 reads FQNEAQ. J lost 2 bases, V lost 5 bases, and 11 bases had no gene match. The CDR3 loop is CASSIDGLAVTYEQYF. The CDR3 nucleotides are TGTGCCAGCAGCATAGATGGACTAGCTGTTACCTACGAGCAGTACTTC. The variable domain in full, completed from reference TRBV7-8 and TRBJ2-7, reads GAGVSQSPRYKVAKRGQDVALRCDPISGHVSLFWYQQALGQGPEFLTYFQNEAQLDKSGLPSDRFFAERPEGSVSTLKIQRTQQEDSAVYLCASSIDGLAVTYEQYFGPGTRLTVT.

J is TRBJ2-7 and V is TRBV5-5, with D perhaps TRBD1 (6 bases). The V gene lost 3 bases and the J gene lost 3 bases, with 13 bases spanning the gap. The germline gives CDR1 SGHKS, CDR2 YYEKEE (reference sequence). The CDR3 has 14 amino acids. CDR3 nucleotide sequence: TGTGCCAGCAGCTATACTAGGACAGTCTACGAGCAGTACTTC. It encodes CASSYTRTVYEQYF.

The V and J genes are TRBV27 and TRBJ1-2; D possibly corresponds to TRBD1 (5 bases). Trimming shortened V by 5 bases and J by 4 bases, and 14 bases separated the two germline ends. Germline values: CDR1 MNHEY, CDR2 SMNVEV (reference sequence). The CDR3 totals 14 residues. The chain's CDR3 is CASSGTAARYGYTF. As DNA, the CDR3 is TGTGCCAGCAGTGGGACGGCGGCCCGCTATGGCTACACCTTC.

J is TRBJ2-7 and V is TRBV29-1; the match to TRBD1 covers 8 bases. Germline lookup yields CDR1 SQVTM and CDR2 ANQGSEA. This CDR3 comprises 14 residues. V shed 8 bases, J shed 2 bases, and the junction held 11 bases outside the gene matches. The CDR3 nucleotides read TGCAGCACCAGAACGGGGACAGGCACCTACGAGCAGTACTTC. It translates to CSTRTGTGTYEQYF.

The CDR3 loop is CASSPNRYNLPQHF. CDR3 bases: TGTGCCAGCTCACCTAACAGGTATAATCTTCCCCAGCATTTT. The V and J genes are TRBV18 and TRBJ1-5; D might be TRBD1 (5 bases). This CDR3 is 14 amino acids long. Germline V gene lookup returns CDR1 KGHSH and CDR2 LQKENI. V was pared by 3 bases and J by 10 bases, with 16 bases between.

This clone was recorded once. The J gene is TRBJ2-7, the V gene TRBV5-4; maybe TRBD2 (5 bases). Germline-derived CDR1 and CDR2 are SGHNT and YYREEE (reference sequence). The CDR3 is 13 residues long. V dropped 0 bases and J dropped 3 bases, with 7 bases sitting between them. Here the CDR3 reads CASSLAGNYEQYF. Here the CDR3 DNA reads TGTGCCAGCAGCTTGGCGGGGAACTACGAGCAGTACTTC.

The genes are TRBV5-4 and TRBJ2-2, with TRBD2 identical over 7 bases. V shed 4 bases and J 4 bases; nucleotides not matched to a gene: 10. Germline values: CDR1 SGHNT, CDR2 YYREEE (reference sequence). The CDR3 length is 16 residues. CDR3 region: CASSGRGGSGTGELFF. The CDR3 nucleotides read TGTGCCAGCAGCGGGAGGGGCGGGAGCGGCACCGGGGAGCTGTTTTTT.

This clone has only a few counts. The V gene is TRBV30, the J gene TRBJ1-3, with unresolved D. The CDR3 totals 13 residues. Germline loops: CDR1 GTSNPN, CDR2 SVGIG (reference sequence). Trimming took off 0 bases at V and 0 bases at J, with 3 bases between the two ends. CDR3 amino acids: CAWSVDSGNTIYF. CDR3 coding DNA: TGTGCCTGGAGTGTTGACTCTGGAAACACCATATATTTT.

V usage is TRBV23-1 and J usage is TRBJ2-2; D is undetermined. TRBV23-1 is recorded as an ORF, its role being uncertain. Trimming left V 8 bases short and J 4 bases short, with 14 bases between. The CDR3 has 14 amino acids. The DNA for the CDR3 is TGCGCCAGCCTAAAAGTTGTCTGCACCGGGGAGCTGTTTTTT. This encodes CASLKVVCTGELFF.

CDR3 bases: TGTGCCAGCAGTCCCTGGGGGGGTTCGGGCTACAATGAGCAGTTCTTC. It translates to CASSPWGGSGYNEQFF. V and J are TRBV28 and TRBJ2-1; TRBD2 aligns across 7 bases. The junction had 10 bases not matched to a gene; V was cut back by 5 bases and J by 3 bases. CDR3 length: 16 residues. The germline gives CDR1 MDHEN, CDR2 SYDVKM.

V usage is TRBV27 and J usage is TRBJ1-5; TRBD1 matches at 9 bases. CDR1 is MNHEY, CDR2 SMNVEV, per germline (reference sequence). This CDR3 contains 15 residues. The V segment lost 10 bases and the J segment 4 bases; nucleotides outside the gene matches: 11. The CDR3 sequence: CATGGTGTGNQPQHF. CDR3 DNA: TGTGCCACTGGGGGGACTGGGACAGGGAATCAGCCCCAGCATTTT.

The chain employs TRBV19 and TRBJ2-7; D is uncertain. The CDR3 spans 13 residues. V was trimmed by 3 bases and J by 5 bases, leaving 11 bases between them. Germline V gene sequence: CDR1 LNHDA, CDR2 SQIVND (reference sequence). The CDR3 DNA reads TGTGCCAGTAGTATTTCCATTTGGGACGAGCAGTACTTC. Its translation is CASSISIWDEQYF.

In the case of this clone: Other DNA sequences within the sample encode an identical CDR3. The rearrangement uses TRBV7-9 and TRBJ1-1; D is perhaps TRBD1 (6 bases). Trimming removed 5 bases from V and 0 bases from J, with 10 bases in between. Germline V lookup: CDR1 SEHNR, CDR2 FQNEAQ (reference sequence). This CDR3 contains 14 residues. CDR3 amino acids: CASSPPGVNTEAFF. In nucleotides, the CDR3 is TGTGCCAGCAGCCCACCAGGGGTGAACACTGAAGCTTTCTTT.

This sequence joins TRBV9 and TRBJ1-1; D is perhaps TRBD1 (6 bases). V lost 0 bases, J lost 6 bases, and 9 bases lay in between. CDR3 size: 13 residues. Germline V gene data show CDR1 as SGDLS and CDR2 as YYNGEE. Written as DNA, the CDR3 is TGTGCCAGCAGCGTAGGGGACAACCCTGAAGCTTTCTTT. This codes for CASSVGDNPEAFF.

The V call is TRBV18, the J call TRBJ1-4; no firm D call. The germline V gene encodes CDR1 KGHSH and CDR2 LQKENI. The CDR3 spans 13 residues. V lost 2 bases, J lost 8 bases, and 9 bases lay in between. In DNA, the CDR3 is TGTGCCAGCTCACCAGGGATAGTCGAAAAACTGTTTTTT. Its translation is CASSPGIVEKLFF.

The chain couples TRBV5-6 to TRBJ1-2; D is ambiguous. Germline-derived CDR1 and CDR2 are SGHDT and YYEEEE. V was cut by 0 bases and J by 3 bases, with 9 bases left in between. The CDR3 sequence is 14 residues long. In DNA form, the CDR3 reads TGTGCCAGCAGCTTGGCCAAAGAATACTATGGCTACACCTTC. As protein: CASSLAKEYYGYTF.

The V and J genes are TRBV6-5 and TRBJ2-2; tentatively, D is TRBD2 (7 bases). This CDR3 has 16 amino acids. The V end lost 2 bases, the J end lost 3 bases, and 13 bases lay between the germline ends. Germline assignment: CDR1 MNHEY and CDR2 SVGAGI. CDR3 sequence: CASSYPGGPDTGELFF. DNA for the CDR3: TGTGCCAGCAGTTACCCCGGGGGGCCGGACACCGGGGAGCTGTTTTTT.

V gene TRBV28 combines with J gene TRBJ1-4; possibly TRBD1 for D (6 bases). Germline V CDR1 and CDR2: MDHEN, SYDVKM. This CDR3 is 15 amino acids long. The V gene lost 3 bases and the J gene lost 7 bases, with 15 bases spanning the gap. CDR3 nucleotide sequence: TGTGCCAGCAGTTTTGGCAACAGGGTCTCTGAAAAACTGTTTTTT. It translates to CASSFGNRVSEKLFF.

CDR3 sequence (DNA): TGTGCCAGCAGCTTGACAGGGACCTATGGCTACACCTTC. Protein product: CASSLTGTYGYTF. The chain carries TRBV28 and TRBJ1-2; TRBD1 matches 7 bases. Germline CDR1 MDHEN, CDR2 SYDVKM. V was pared by 6 bases and J by 4 bases, with 5 bases of the junction left unmatched. The CDR3 length is 13 residues.

CDR3 in amino acids: CSVEKSGGGYGYTF. Written as DNA, the CDR3 is TGCAGCGTGGAGAAGTCAGGCGGGGGCTATGGCTACACCTTC. The chain links TRBV29-1 to TRBJ1-2; D possibly corresponds to TRBD1 (5 bases). Germline CDR1 and CDR2: SQVTM and ANQGSEA. V lost 6 bases and J lost 4, with 18 bases in between. The CDR3 length is 14 residues.

J is TRBJ2-6 and V is TRBV7-9; tentatively, D is TRBD1 or TRBD2 (5 bases each). Germline values: CDR1 SEHNR, CDR2 FQNEAQ (reference sequence). The CDR3 extends over 19 amino acids. Trimming shortened V by 1 base and J by 0 bases, and 16 bases separated the two germline ends. The CDR3 DNA reads as TGTGCCAGCAGCTTAGTTCTCGGGACGGAATACTCTGGGGCCAACGTCCTGACTTTC. It translates to CASSLVLGTEYSGANVLTF. The full variable domain, rest sourced from reference TRBV7-9 and TRBJ2-6, is DTGVSQNPRHKITKRGQNVTFRCDPISEHNRLYWYRQTLGQGPEFLTYFQNEAQLEKSRLLSDRFSAERPKGSFSTLEIQRTEQGDSAMYLCASSLVLGTEYSGANVLTFGAGSRLTVL.

This chain uses TRBV6-5 with TRBJ2-1, with 10 bases matching TRBD1. The CDR3 contains 14 residues. V dropped 7 bases and J dropped 7; count of bases not matched to a gene: 7. Germline-derived CDR1 and CDR2 are MNHEY and SVGAGI. The CDR3 reads CASKTGGTRNEQFF. DNA of the CDR3: TGTGCCAGCAAGACAGGGGGCACCCGAAATGAGCAGTTCTTC.